The text below deals with one TCR beta chain. What it recognizes is unknown. This sample is drawn from a study of cytomegalovirus exposure and HLA in healthy donors. The PCR contained 60 Vbeta and 13 Jbeta primers. This table comes from immunoSEQ multiplex PCR, and its TCRdb copy is limited to in-frame clones, with some not included. The sample includes 150,000 to 200,000 clones, about four fifths seen only once; the top ten take 2.4%. The CDR3 is made up of 16 amino acids. CDR1 is GTSNPN, CDR2 SVGIG, per germline (reference sequence). V was pared by 2 bases and J by 5 bases, with 12 bases of the junction left unmatched. Study-wide findings and caveats: Fewer N-insertions than the roughly 650-donor mean were reportedly shown by an Asian-associated ancestry cluster in a later analysis. Rates of TCR association differed by HLA locus in a later analysis, with DRB1 highest and HLA-C lowest. Per a prior analysis, the majority of TCR beta V segments were productive roughly 87% or roughly 30% of the time.

The V call is TRBV30, the J call TRBJ1-5; 7 positions match TRBD1. The source of this sequence is a male donor in good health and CMV-seronegative. The sequencing input was PBMCs. CDR3 residues: CAWSTRQGQLYQPQHF. In nucleotides, the CDR3 is TGTGCCTGGAGTACCCGACAGGGACAACTCTATCAGCCCCAGCATTTT. The full variable domain, rest sourced from reference TRBV30 and TRBJ1-5, is SQTIHQWPATLVQPVGSPLSLECTVEGTSNPNLYWYRQAAGRGLQLLFYSVGIGQISSEVPQNLSASRPQDRQFILSSKKLLLSDSGFYLCAWSTRQGQLYQPQHFGDGTRLSIL.